The clone carrying this TCR beta chain appeared a few times. This sample stems from a study of T cells in Graves' hyperthyroidism and ophthalmopathy. Amplified TCR beta CDR3 regions derived from RNA transcripts. Carried out on the TCR CDR3, a first-round RT-PCR used the HTBI primer set. TCRdb passed the multiplex PCR reads through MiXCR, listing each CDR3 protein once. Of 300,000 to 500,000 distinct CDR3 sequences in the sample, 14% to 15% were seen once. This CDR3 is 15 amino acids long. In germline, CDR1 is KGHSH, CDR2 LQKENI. V lost 4 bases, J lost 0 bases, and 5 bases stayed unmatched. The receptor was derived from a woman in her 30s with Graves' hyperthyroidism. The chain recombines TRBV18 with TRBJ1-1; 7 bases match TRBD1. Sequences were obtained from blood. The CDR3: CASSLGQSLNTEAFF. The CDR3 DNA reads TGTGCCAGCTCACTGGGACAGTCTTTGAACACTGAAGCTTTCTTT.